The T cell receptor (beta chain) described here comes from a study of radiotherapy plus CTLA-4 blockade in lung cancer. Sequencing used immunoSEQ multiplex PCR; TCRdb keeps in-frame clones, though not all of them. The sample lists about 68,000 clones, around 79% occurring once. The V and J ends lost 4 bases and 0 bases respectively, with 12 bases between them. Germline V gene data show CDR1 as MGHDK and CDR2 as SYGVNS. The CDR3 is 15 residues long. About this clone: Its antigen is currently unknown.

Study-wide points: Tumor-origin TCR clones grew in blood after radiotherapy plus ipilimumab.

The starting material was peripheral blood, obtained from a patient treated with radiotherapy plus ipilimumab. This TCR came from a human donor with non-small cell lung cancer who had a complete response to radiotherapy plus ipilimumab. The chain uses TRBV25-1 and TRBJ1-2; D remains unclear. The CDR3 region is CASSAFSSSNYGYTF. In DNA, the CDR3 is TGTGCCAGCAGTGCGTTCTCGTCCTCTAACTATGGCTACACCTTC.